The clone carrying this T cell receptor beta chain was counted ten times or more. Its antigen is still unknown. The CDR3 spans 13 residues. Between the trimmed V and J ends, which lost 0 bases and 4 bases, there was a span of 5 bases. Germline V gene lookup returns CDR1 SGHRS and CDR2 YFSETQ. This sample was included in a study of breast tumors, draining lymph nodes, adjacent tissues. Notes on the study in general: Tumor repertoires ranked between lymph nodes and nontumor tissue in diversity, with V and J gene preferences.

Breast cancer patients provided tissue from their axillary draining lymph nodes. A single record per CDR3 protein comes from TCRdb applying MiXCR to the multiplex PCR reads. The sample has some 140,000 distinct CDR3 sequences, more than 20% seen once; the top ten hold roughly 2.8%. Sequencing used axillary lymph node tissue. V gene TRBV5-1 combines with J gene TRBJ2-1; D is unclear. This clonotype was sampled from a female donor with breast cancer. Some clones in this sample may be carry-over from other donors' samples. In nucleotides, the CDR3 is TGCGCCAGCAGCTTGGCTTATTACAATGAGCAGTTCTTC. This gives the protein CASSLAYYNEQFF.